These 32 T cell receptor beta chains came from one sample sequenced in a study of blood T cell repertoires in COVID-19. Only in-frame clones appear in the TCRdb table, and some are missing; sequencing was by immunoSEQ multiplex PCR. Among 190,000 or so clones listed, approximately 80% were seen once. Sequencing input: PBMCs or T cells enriched from blood (not recorded which). The receptor source for this set is a man aged 35 to 55 who had recovered from COVID-19.

The chain carries TRBV4-2 and TRBJ1-2, with unresolved D. Trimming removed 3 bases at V and 8 bases at J, with 16 bases between. CDR3 size: 14 residues. CDR1 is LGHNA and CDR2 is YNFKEQ in the germline V gene. The CDR3 nucleotides read TGTGCCAGCAGCCAGGTTCAAGAGCGTGGGGGCTACACCTTC. Protein: CASSQVQERGGYTF.

The V and J genes are TRBV4-1 and TRBJ1-2; D call uncertain. Looked up from germline, CDR1 is MGHRA and CDR2 is YSYEKL. V was shortened by 3 bases and J by 4 bases, with 21 bases between the two germline ends. The CDR3 contains 17 residues. CDR3: CASSHPPRAGEGYGYTF. CDR3 coding DNA: TGCGCCAGCAGCCATCCCCCTCGCGCCGGAGAGGGCTATGGCTACACCTTC.

The chain recombines TRBV27 with TRBJ2-6; 8 bases fit TRBD1. V was pared by 2 bases and J by 3 bases, with 9 bases of the junction left unmatched. CDR3 length equals 18 residues. The germline V gene encodes CDR1 MNHEY and CDR2 SMNVEV (reference sequence). The CDR3 region is CASSLQGAAFLGANVLTF. In DNA form, the CDR3 reads TGTGCCAGCAGTTTACAGGGGGCTGCCTTTCTTGGGGCCAACGTCCTGACTTTC. Using reference TRBV27 and TRBJ2-6 for the parts outside the CDR3, the full variable domain is EAQVTQNPRYLITVTGKKLTVTCSQNMNHEYMSWYRQDPGLGLRQIYYSMNVEVTDKGDVPEGYKVSRKEKRNFPLILESPSPNQTSLYFCASSLQGAAFLGANVLTFGAGSRLTVL.

This clone turned up a few times. This chain links TRBV7-2 with TRBJ1-4; no clear D. This CDR3 spans 14 amino acids. Trimming stripped 5 bases from V and 0 bases from J, with 7 bases between. CDR1 and CDR2 (germline): SGHTA, FQGNSA. The DNA for the CDR3 is TGTGCCAGCAGCCCCCGTGCAACTAATGAAAAACTGTTTTTT. Translation gives CASSPRATNEKLFF. Drawing the rest from reference TRBV7-2 and TRBJ1-4, the complete variable domain is GAGVSQSPSNKVTEKGKDVELRCDPISGHTALYWYRQSLGQGLEFLIYFQGNSAPDKSGLPSDRFSAERTGGSVSTLTIQRTQQEDSAVYLCASSPRATNEKLFFGSGTQLSVL.

The chain employs TRBV7-2 and TRBJ1-5; the D is unclear. Trimming pared 2 bases from V and 7 bases from J, leaving 15 bases between. Germline-derived CDR1 and CDR2 are SGHTA and FQGNSA. The CDR3 extends over 15 amino acids. The CDR3 spells CASSLQSRTGQPQHF. CDR3 in DNA: TGTGCCAGCAGCTTACAGTCCAGGACGGGACAGCCCCAGCATTTT.

The gene calls are TRBV7-8 and TRBJ2-6; TRBD1 aligns across 9 bases. CDR3 length: 20 residues. Germline V gene lookup returns CDR1 SGHVS and CDR2 FQNEAQ. Trimming cost V 5 bases and J 4 bases; bases outside gene matches: 18. The CDR3 loop is CASSPYPARDRVFGANVLTF. The CDR3 DNA follows: TGTGCCAGCAGCCCATACCCCGCCAGGGACAGGGTTTTCGGGGCCAACGTCCTGACTTTC.

The chain carries TRBV19 and TRBJ2-1; tentatively, D is TRBD2 (6 bases). The V end was cut by 2 bases, the J end by 5 bases, with 22 bases between. The V gene's germline CDR1 is LNHDA and CDR2 SQIVND (reference sequence). The CDR3 is 18 amino acids. CDR3 nucleotide sequence: TGTGCCAGTAGTATATCGTTCGGGGGACTCAGTCCTAACAATGAGCAGTTCTTC. Translating gives CASSISFGGLSPNNEQFF.

This sequence joins TRBV27 and TRBJ2-4; D is possibly TRBD2 (6 bases). Looked up from germline, CDR1 is MNHEY and CDR2 is SMNVEV (reference sequence). The CDR3 covers 13 residues. V was pared by 2 bases and J by 4 bases, with 6 bases between. The CDR3 loop reads CASSLGGKNIQYF. Written as DNA, the CDR3 is TGTGCCAGCAGTTTAGGAGGGAAAAACATTCAGTACTTC.

The gene calls are TRBV2 and TRBJ2-7, with TRBD2 matching 12 bases. The CDR3 spans 15 residues. V was clipped by 4 bases and J by 2 bases; unmatched bases: 3. CDR1 is SNHLY, CDR2 FYNNEI, per germline. The CDR3 sequence: CASSALAGGTYEQYV. In nucleotides, the CDR3 is TGTGCCAGCAGTGCTCTAGCGGGAGGGACCTACGAGCAGTACGTC.

This clone was seen more than once but under ten times. This chain links TRBV2 with TRBJ1-3; D is unclear. Germline V gives CDR1 SNHLY, CDR2 FYNNEI. This CDR3 region has 15 residues. Deletions cut 8 bases from V and 0 bases from J, with 14 bases between. CDR3 sequence: CASEGVDYSGNTIYF. CDR3 nucleotide sequence: TGTGCCAGCGAAGGAGTGGATTACTCTGGAAACACCATATATTTT.

The chain couples TRBV4-3 to TRBJ1-5, with 9 positions matching TRBD1. CDR3 length equals 15 residues. The junction had 2 bases not matched to a gene; V was cut back by 1 base and J by 4 bases. Germline CDR1 reads LGHNA; CDR2 reads YSLEER. CDR3 sequence: CASSQGTGANQPQHF. CDR3 in DNA: TGCGCCAGCAGCCAAGGGACAGGGGCAAATCAGCCCCAGCATTTT.

The chain employs TRBV19 and TRBJ1-2, with D unclear. V was clipped by 5 bases and J by 8 bases, with 12 bases between them. The CDR3 is made up of 12 amino acids. Germline V gene lookup returns CDR1 LNHDA and CDR2 SQIVND (reference sequence). The CDR3: CASSPTGGGYTF. CDR3 bases: TGTGCCAGTAGTCCGACCGGCGGAGGCTACACCTTC.

The table lists this clone with a count of one. The chain has TRBV29-1 and TRBJ1-2; 11 bases line up with TRBD1. Looked up from germline, CDR1 is SQVTM and CDR2 is ANQGSEA. CDR3 size: 13 residues. The ends lost 7 bases at V and 7 bases at J; junction bases unmatched: 8. Written as DNA, the CDR3 is TGCAGCGCTCCGGACAGGGGGCGGCTTGGCTACACCTTC. This codes for CSAPDRGRLGYTF.

The rearrangement joins TRBV5-6 to TRBJ2-1; 10 nucleotides agree with TRBD2. Looked up from germline, CDR1 is SGHDT and CDR2 is YYEEEE. The CDR3 consists of 15 residues. The J segment lost 9 bases and the V segment lost 1 base, leaving 7 bases of the junction unmatched. The CDR3 region has the DNA TGTGCCAGCAGCTTGTCCCCTAGCGGGAGACGTGAGCAGTTCTTC. It translates to CASSLSPSGRREQFF.

The chain is built from TRBV4-3 and TRBJ1-4, with a tentative D call TRBD1 (5 bases). The CDR3 has 17 amino acids. Germline V gene data show CDR1 as LGHNA and CDR2 as YSLEER. V was pared by 4 bases and J by 0 bases, with 15 bases between. Written as DNA, the CDR3 is TGCGCCAGCAGCCCGGCGGGGGGTCGTGCAACTAATGAAAAACTGTTTTTT. It yields the protein CASSPAGGRATNEKLFF.

In this sample, this clone turned up a few times. This rearrangement joins TRBV7-2 to TRBJ2-6; weak D call: TRBD1 (6 bases). This CDR3 has 15 residues. The V and J ends lost 5 bases and 0 bases respectively, with 8 bases between them. Germline V gene sequence: CDR1 SGHTA, CDR2 FQGNSA. Here the CDR3 reads CASSIQGSGANVLTF. The CDR3, as DNA: TGTGCCAGCAGCATACAGGGCTCTGGGGCCAACGTCCTGACTTTC.

V and J are TRBV19 and TRBJ2-1; 14 bases line up with TRBD2. V gave up 5 bases and J gave up 5 bases; unmatched junction bases: 2. The CDR3 has 15 residues. Looked up from germline, CDR1 is LNHDA and CDR2 is SQIVND (reference sequence). The DNA of the CDR3 is TGTGCCAGTAGTCCGGGACTAGCGGGGGACAATGAGCAGTTCTTC. Amino acids: CASSPGLAGDNEQFF. Drawing the rest from reference TRBV19 and TRBJ2-1, the complete variable domain is DGGITQSPKYLFRKEGQNVTLSCEQNLNHDAMYWYRQDPGQGLRLIYYSQIVNDFQKGDIAEGYSVSREKKESFPLTVTSAQKNPTAFYLCASSPGLAGDNEQFFGPGTRLTVL.

V and J are TRBV4-2 and TRBJ2-7, with a possible D match to TRBD1 (7 bases). The CDR3 covers 14 residues. CDR1 is LGHNA and CDR2 is YNFKEQ in the germline V gene. V lost 4 bases and J 1 base, leaving 11 bases between the germline ends. The CDR3 DNA reads as TGTGCCAGCAGCCGCGGGACAGTATCCTACGAGCAGTACTTC. Encoded protein: CASSRGTVSYEQYF.

V usage is TRBV6-2 or TRBV6-3 and J usage is TRBJ1-1; 7 bases are shared with TRBD1. Losses at the gene ends were 2 bases for V and 1 base for J; bases not matched to a gene: 4. CDR3 length: 15 residues. Germline V gives CDR1 MNHEY, CDR2 SVGEGT. The CDR3 region is CASSYTRQGNTEAFF. The CDR3 DNA reads as TGTGCCAGCAGTTACACAAGACAGGGGAACACTGAAGCTTTCTTT.

V usage is TRBV19 and J usage is TRBJ1-5; D unclear. Trimming removed 5 bases at V and 3 bases at J, with 8 bases between. CDR1 and CDR2 (germline): LNHDA, SQIVND (reference sequence). The length of the CDR3 is 13 residues. For the CDR3, the DNA is TGTGCCAGTAGTGGGCAGTTCAATCAGCCCCAGCATTTT. This encodes CASSGQFNQPQHF.

The chain recombines TRBV18 with TRBJ1-1; TRBD1 matches at 8 bases. The CDR3 loop spans 17 amino acids. V gave up 3 bases and J gave up 5 bases; unmatched junction bases: 14. CDR1 is KGHSH and CDR2 is LQKENI in the germline V gene. CDR3 nucleotides: TGTGCCAGCTCACCCTTCGACAGGGGATGGTTGAGTACTGAAGCTTTCTTT. It translates to CASSPFDRGWLSTEAFF.

This rearrangement joins TRBV27 to TRBJ1-1; tentative D call: TRBD1 (5 bases). V gave up 5 bases and J gave up 1 base, with 8 bases separating them. This CDR3 is built from 13 residues. Germline V gives CDR1 MNHEY, CDR2 SMNVEV (reference sequence). The CDR3 sequence is CASSPDKNTEAFF. Written as DNA, the CDR3 is TGTGCCAGCAGTCCGGACAAGAACACTGAAGCTTTCTTT.

The gene calls are TRBV2 and TRBJ1-5; D may be TRBD1 (6 bases). This CDR3 comprises 15 residues. V was clipped by 6 bases and J by 0 bases, with 12 bases between them. Germline V gene data show CDR1 as SNHLY and CDR2 as FYNNEI. The CDR3 spells CASSQQGNSNQPQHF. Written as DNA, the CDR3 is TGTGCCAGCAGCCAGCAGGGGAATAGCAATCAGCCCCAGCATTTT. The full variable domain, completed using reference TRBV2 and TRBJ1-5, is EPEVTQTPSHQVTQMGQEVILRCVPISNHLYFYWYRQILGQKVEFLVSFYNNEISEKSEIFDDQFSVERPDGSNFTLKIRSTKLEDSAMYFCASSQQGNSNQPQHFGDGTRLSIL.

This clone was seen only once. The chain is built from TRBV12-3 or TRBV12-4 and TRBJ1-2; TRBD1 is a possible D gene (5 bases). Trimming shortened V by 6 bases and J by 7 bases, and 15 bases separated the two germline ends. CDR3 length: 13 residues. The CDR3 region has the DNA TGTGCCAGCAGGGCCCAGGGTAGACGTGGCTACACCTTC. Translated: CASRAQGRRGYTF.

The chain carries TRBV2 and TRBJ2-1; D is perhaps TRBD2 (5 bases). V was trimmed by 0 bases and J by 16 bases, leaving 13 bases between them. The CDR3 has 12 amino acids. CDR1 and CDR2 from the germline V gene are SNHLY and FYNNEI. The CDR3 DNA sequence: TGTGCCAGCAGTGAAGCGCCGAGACTACCATTCTTC. It translates to CASSEAPRLPFF.

The rearrangement uses TRBV19 and TRBJ1-2; 9 bases line up with TRBD1. The CDR3 is made up of 12 amino acids. Germline CDR1 is LNHDA and CDR2 is SQIVND (reference sequence). The CDR3 bases are TGTGCTGCCGGGACAGGGCTCTATGGCTACACCTTC. Protein sequence: CAAGTGLYGYTF.

V gene TRBV7-2 combines with J gene TRBJ2-3, with no clear D. The germline CDR1 and CDR2 sequences are SGHTA and FQGNSA. The CDR3 length is 14 residues. V lost 5 bases to trimming and J lost 0 bases, with 9 bases between them. Written as DNA, the CDR3 is TGTGCCAGCAGCAAGGAGTGGAGCACAGATACGCAGTATTTT. It specifies CASSKEWSTDTQYF. Full variable domain (remainder filled in from reference TRBV7-2 and TRBJ2-3): GAGVSQSPSNKVTEKGKDVELRCDPISGHTALYWYRQSLGQGLEFLIYFQGNSAPDKSGLPSDRFSAERTGGSVSTLTIQRTQQEDSAVYLCASSKEWSTDTQYFGPGTRLTVL.

This clone appeared a few times. The chain employs TRBV28 and TRBJ2-5; no firm D call. V gave up 4 bases and J gave up 5 bases, with 17 bases separating them. Germline CDR1 reads MDHEN; CDR2 reads SYDVKM. This CDR3 has 15 residues. CDR3 amino acids: CASSSPTLVGETQYF. CDR3 nucleotide sequence: TGTGCCAGCAGTTCCCCCACGCTAGTAGGCGAGACCCAGTACTTC.

The chain recombines TRBV19 with TRBJ2-6, with TRBD1 identical over 7 bases. The CDR3 totals 17 residues. The ends lost 7 bases at V and 0 bases at J; junction bases unmatched: 9. Germline V lookup: CDR1 LNHDA, CDR2 SQIVND (reference sequence). The CDR3 loop reads CASTWDSWGSGANVLTF. CDR3 nucleotide sequence: TGTGCCAGTACCTGGGACAGTTGGGGCTCTGGGGCCAACGTCCTGACTTTC. Full variable domain (outside the CDR3, taken from reference TRBV19 and TRBJ2-6): DGGITQSPKYLFRKEGQNVTLSCEQNLNHDAMYWYRQDPGQGLRLIYYSQIVNDFQKGDIAEGYSVSREKKESFPLTVTSAQKNPTAFYLCASTWDSWGSGANVLTFGAGSRLTVL.

The V and J genes are TRBV19 and TRBJ1-2, with 9 bases that match TRBD1. The CDR3 consists of 15 residues. The germline V gene encodes CDR1 LNHDA and CDR2 SQIVND (reference sequence). After removal of 6 bases from V and 1 base from J, the junction contained 6 bases not matched to a gene. CDR3 DNA sequence: TGTGCCAGTAGCCCGGGACAGGGAGATAACTATGGCTACACCTTC. Amino acid sequence: CASSPGQGDNYGYTF.

CDR3 sequence: CASSPPSQGGTQYF. The DNA for the CDR3 is TGTGCCAGCAGCCCCCCTTCACAAGGAGGGACCCAGTACTTC. This chain links TRBV7-2 with TRBJ2-5; a possible D gene is TRBD2 (5 bases). Germline V gives CDR1 SGHTA, CDR2 FQGNSA. The CDR3 spans 14 residues. The V gene lost 5 bases and the J gene lost 7 bases, with 17 bases spanning the gap.

The rearrangement joins TRBV19 to TRBJ1-5; 9 nucleotides line up with TRBD1. The CDR3 totals 14 residues. Trimming at V came to 7 bases and at J to 5 bases, leaving 6 bases not matched to a gene. In germline, CDR1 is LNHDA, CDR2 SQIVND (reference sequence). The CDR3 sequence is CASKGTGFDQPQHF. In DNA form, the CDR3 reads TGTGCCAGTAAAGGGACAGGGTTTGATCAGCCCCAGCATTTT.